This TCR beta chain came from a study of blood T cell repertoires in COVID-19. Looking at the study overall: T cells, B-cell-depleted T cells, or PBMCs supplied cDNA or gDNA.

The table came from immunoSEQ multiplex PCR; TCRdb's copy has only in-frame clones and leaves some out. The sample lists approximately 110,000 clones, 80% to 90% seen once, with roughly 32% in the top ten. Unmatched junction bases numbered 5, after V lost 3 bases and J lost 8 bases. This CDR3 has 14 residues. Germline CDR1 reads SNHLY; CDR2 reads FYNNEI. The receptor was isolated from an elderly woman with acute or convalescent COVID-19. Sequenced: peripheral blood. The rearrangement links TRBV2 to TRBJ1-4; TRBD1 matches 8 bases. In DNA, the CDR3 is TGTGCCAGCAGTGATGGACAGGGAGGAGAAAAACTGTTTTTT. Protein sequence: CASSDGQGGEKLFF.